These 5 T cell receptor beta chains originate from one sample sequenced in a study of blood T cell repertoires in COVID-19. Only in-frame clones appear in the TCRdb table, and some are missing; sequencing was by immunoSEQ multiplex PCR. This table has around 150,000 clones, around nine tenths appearing once. Input material: peripheral blood. All receptors come from a woman in her 70s with COVID-19, enrolled during active disease.

This chain joins TRBV28 and TRBJ2-1; TRBD1 matches at 8 bases. CDR1 MDHEN and CDR2 SYDVKM come from the germline V gene. The CDR3 sequence is 12 residues long. Unmatched junction bases numbered 11, after V lost 8 bases and J lost 14 bases. CDR3 in amino acids: CASGWNGQGKFF. The CDR3 DNA is TGTGCCAGCGGATGGAACGGACAGGGAAAGTTCTTC.

The table lists this clone with a count of one. The chain has TRBV30 and TRBJ2-1; 7 bases are shared with TRBD1. V shed 3 bases, J shed 9 bases, and the junction held 5 bases outside the gene matches. The V gene's germline CDR1 is GTSNPN and CDR2 SVGIG (reference sequence). The CDR3 has 12 amino acids. The DNA for the CDR3 is TGTGCCTGGAGACCAGGGGGACGTGAGCAGTTCTTC. It yields the protein CAWRPGGREQFF.

This clone was detected only a few times. The V call is TRBV19, the J call TRBJ1-5; TRBD1 agrees at 7 bases. CDR1 is LNHDA and CDR2 is SQIVND in the germline V gene (reference sequence). J lost 3 bases, V lost 5 bases, and 4 bases had no gene match. The CDR3 length is 14 residues. CDR3 amino acids: CASSPGQTNQPQHF. CDR3 nucleotides: TGTGCCAGTAGTCCGGGACAGACCAATCAGCCCCAGCATTTT.

The chain couples TRBV7-8 to TRBJ1-6; 8 nucleotides line up with TRBD1. This CDR3 spans 20 amino acids. CDR1 is SGHVS, CDR2 FQNEAQ, per germline. Trimming at V came to 5 bases and at J to 0 bases, leaving 15 bases not matched to a gene. CDR3 amino acids: CASSPTREGQGGSYNSPLHF. Written as DNA, the CDR3 is TGTGCCAGCAGCCCCACCCGGGAAGGACAGGGCGGCTCCTATAATTCACCCCTCCACTTT.

The gene calls are TRBV6-2 or TRBV6-3 and TRBJ1-2; no clear D. Trimming cost V 6 bases and J 8 bases, with 16 bases left between them. The CDR3 totals 13 residues. CDR1 MNHEY and CDR2 SVGEGT come from the germline V gene. Here the CDR3 DNA reads TGTGCCAGCAGCGCACGGGAGCGGGAAGGCTACACCTTC. As protein: CASSAREREGYTF.